A selection of T cell receptor beta chains follows, all from one sample in a study of human T cells and chemical hapten exposure. A single record per CDR3 protein comes from TCRdb applying MiXCR to the RACE reads. In the table there are approximately 97,000 distinct CDR3 sequences, 8.5% to 9% of which are singletons. Sequences were obtained from whole blood. These receptors were collected from a female donor in good health. Some clones in this sample may be carry-over from other donors' samples. The CDR3 runs from the conserved cysteine through the conserved F or W. Fields, in order: D gene, clone size, V gene, J gene, CDR3 DNA, CDR3 protein. The D gene is left open where the match is weak. Clone size appears in some rows only: once, few, many, or a class for an expanded clone.

D: NA; size: NA; V: TRBV11-2; J: TRBJ2-2; DNA: TGTGCCAGCAGCTTACGGGATCGGGCCGGGGAGCTGTTTTTT; CDR3: CASSLRDRAGELFF
D: NA; size: few; V: TRBV16; J: TRBJ1-2; DNA: TGTGCCAGCAGCCAATCCACAGCCTATGGCTACACCTTC; CDR3: CASSQSTAYGYTF
D: NA; size: few; V: TRBV16; J: TRBJ2-7; DNA: TGTGCCAGCAGCCCGGTACAAGCTACTTTGGGGGGATACGAGCAGTACTTC; CDR3: CASSPVQATLGGYEQYF
D: NA; size: many; V: TRBV12-3/TRBV12-4; J: TRBJ2-3; DNA: TGTGCCAGCAGTTTAGTTCCGGGTAGCACAGATACGCAGTATTTT; CDR3: CASSLVPGSTDTQYF
D: TRBD1; size: few; V: TRBV5-5; J: TRBJ2-5; DNA: TGTGCCAGCAGAAAACAGGGGGCGAGGTACCAAGAGACCCAGTACTTC; CDR3: CASRKQGARYQETQYF
D: TRBD1; size: few; V: TRBV6-2/TRBV6-3; J: TRBJ1-1; DNA: TGTGCCAGCAGTTGGCCGACAGGGGGGAACACTGAAGCTTTCTTT; CDR3: CASSWPTGGNTEAFF
D: NA; size: many; V: TRBV15; J: TRBJ2-6; DNA: TGTGCCACCAGCAGAGATGGGCCAGGGTCGGGGGCCAACGTCCTGACTTTC; CDR3: CATSRDGPGSGANVLTF
D: NA; size: few; V: TRBV11-2; J: TRBJ1-1; DNA: TGCAAAGAGGGGGGAAGAACTGAAGCTTTCTTT; CDR3: CKEGGRTEAFF
D: TRBD1; size: few; V: TRBV13; J: TRBJ1-2; DNA: TGTGCCAGCAGCGCCAACTGGGACAGCGTAGTCTATGGCTACACCTTC; CDR3: CASSANWDSVVYGYTF
D: NA; size: NA; V: TRBV7-9; J: TRBJ1-2; DNA: TGTGCCAGCAGCTTACCGGCCAACTATGGCTACACCTTC; CDR3: CASSLPANYGYTF
D: TRBD1; size: NA; V: TRBV5-1; J: TRBJ2-7; DNA: TGCGCCAGCAGCTTGGTGACAGGGGGGACCTACGAGCAGTACTTC; CDR3: CASSLVTGGTYEQYF
D: NA; size: few; V: TRBV7-9; J: TRBJ1-5; DNA: TGTGCCAGCAGCCCAGGGGTACTTAGTAATCAGCCCCAGCATTTT; CDR3: CASSPGVLSNQPQHF
D: TRBD1; size: few; V: TRBV10-3; J: TRBJ1-1; DNA: TGTGCCATCACGACCGGGACAGGGAGTGAAGCTTTCTTT; CDR3: CAITTGTGSEAFF
D: NA; size: many; V: TRBV5-1; J: TRBJ1-1; DNA: TGCGCCAGCAGCTTGGAAGGAGAGATGAACACTGAAGCTTTCTTT; CDR3: CASSLEGEMNTEAFF
D: NA; size: NA; V: TRBV25-1; J: TRBJ2-7; DNA: TGTGCCAGCAGTGAGTACTACGAGCAGTACTTC; CDR3: CASSEYYEQYF
D: TRBD1; size: few; V: TRBV7-8; J: TRBJ1-1; DNA: TGTGCCAGCAGCCTCTGGGACAGTACGAACACTGAAGCTTTCTTT; CDR3: CASSLWDSTNTEAFF
D: TRBD1; size: few; V: TRBV5-1; J: TRBJ2-7; DNA: TGCGCCAGCAGAATGACAGGGACCTACGAGCAGTACTTC; CDR3: CASRMTGTYEQYF
D: NA; size: NA; V: TRBV29-1; J: TRBJ1-2; DNA: TGCAGCGTTGTGAGGGTGAACTATGGCTACACCTTC; CDR3: CSVVRVNYGYTF
D: NA; size: many; V: TRBV27; J: TRBJ2-1; DNA: TGTGCCAGCAGTTTATACTTAGCGGAAAACAATGAGCAGTTCTTC; CDR3: CASSLYLAENNEQFF
D: NA; size: NA; V: TRBV7-2; J: TRBJ2-3; DNA: TGTGCCAGCAGCCCTGGACCTAGGGCAGATACGCAGTATTTT; CDR3: CASSPGPRADTQYF
D: NA; size: many; V: TRBV10-3; J: TRBJ2-2; DNA: TGTGCCATCAGTGAGCAGTTGTCGGGATCGAACACCGGGGAGCTGTTTTTT; CDR3: CAISEQLSGSNTGELFF
D: TRBD1; size: NA; V: TRBV2; J: TRBJ2-7; DNA: TGTGCCAGCAGTTCCGGGACAGACGAGCAGTACTTC; CDR3: CASSSGTDEQYF
D: TRBD2; size: NA; V: TRBV4-1; J: TRBJ2-3; DNA: TGCGCCAGCAGCCCATATACCGGGACTAGCGAATTCACAGATACGCAGTATTTT; CDR3: CASSPYTGTSEFTDTQYF
D: TRBD2; size: many; V: TRBV5-1; J: TRBJ2-2; DNA: TGCGCCAGCAGCTTGGTCCTGACTAGCGCCTCGAACACCGGGGAGCTGTTTTTT; CDR3: CASSLVLTSASNTGELFF
D: NA; size: few; V: TRBV7-8; J: TRBJ1-1; DNA: TGTGCCAGCAGCTTAGTTACGGGAAACACTGAAGCTTTCTTT; CDR3: CASSLVTGNTEAFF
D: NA; size: NA; V: TRBV3-1; J: TRBJ2-5; DNA: TGTGCCAGCAGCCATGGTGGGGCTAACCGAGCGACCCAGTACTTC; CDR3: CASSHGGANRATQYF
D: NA; size: NA; V: TRBV12-3/TRBV12-4; J: TRBJ2-1; DNA: TGTGCCAGCAGCCCGGGACTCGTCTCTTTCAATGAGCAGTTCTTC; CDR3: CASSPGLVSFNEQFF
D: NA; size: few; V: TRBV18; J: TRBJ2-5; DNA: TGTGCCAGCTCACCAACCACATTCCAAGAGACCCAGTACTTC; CDR3: CASSPTTFQETQYF
D: TRBD2; size: NA; V: TRBV28; J: TRBJ2-3; DNA: TGTGCCAGCAGCCCTACCGGGACTAGCGGAACAGATACGCAGTATTTT; CDR3: CASSPTGTSGTDTQYF
D: NA; size: many; V: TRBV20-1; J: TRBJ1-1; DNA: TGCAGTGCTATCAGGACAGAGAACACTGAAGCTTTCTTT; CDR3: CSAIRTENTEAFF
D: TRBD2; size: many; V: TRBV20-1; J: TRBJ2-1; DNA: TGCAGTGCAGCGGGACTAGCGGGGGGCTACAATGAGCAGTTCTTC; CDR3: CSAAGLAGGYNEQFF
D: NA; size: NA; V: TRBV12-3/TRBV12-4; J: TRBJ2-1; DNA: TGTGCCAGCAGTTTCTCTAACCGGGAGTTCTTC; CDR3: CASSFSNREFF
D: TRBD2; size: few; V: TRBV4-1; J: TRBJ2-7; DNA: TGCGCCAGCAGCCAAGGTCGGGGGGACTACGAGCAGTACTTC; CDR3: CASSQGRGDYEQYF
D: NA; size: few; V: TRBV20-1; J: TRBJ2-3; DNA: TGCAGTGCGGTCAAGCAAGATACGCAGTATTTT; CDR3: CSAVKQDTQYF
D: NA; size: few; V: TRBV12-3/TRBV12-4; J: TRBJ2-7; DNA: TGTGCCAGCAGTTTTCTCTTCCACGAGCAGTACTTC; CDR3: CASSFLFHEQYF
D: NA; size: few; V: TRBV6-6; J: TRBJ2-3; DNA: TGTGCCAGCAGTTACACCTCGCGAGATACGCAGTATTTT; CDR3: CASSYTSRDTQYF
D: TRBD1; size: many; V: TRBV12-3/TRBV12-4; J: TRBJ1-1; DNA: TGTGCCAGCATTCCCCCCCTTGACAGGGGGAACACTGAAGCTTTCTTT; CDR3: CASIPPLDRGNTEAFF
D: NA; size: few; V: TRBV28; J: TRBJ2-7; DNA: TGTGCCAGCAGTTTAAGGGACTTCTCCTACGAGCAGTACTTC; CDR3: CASSLRDFSYEQYF
D: NA; size: NA; V: TRBV6-2/TRBV6-3; J: TRBJ1-5; DNA: TGTGCCAGCAGTTACTCGCGGTATAGCAATCAGCCCCAGCATTTT; CDR3: CASSYSRYSNQPQHF
D: NA; size: few; V: TRBV20-1; J: TRBJ2-2; DNA: TGCAGTGCCATTCTCGGGGGCCGGGACACCGGGGAGCTGTTTTTT; CDR3: CSAILGGRDTGELFF
D: NA; size: many; V: TRBV4-3; J: TRBJ2-5; DNA: TGCGCCAGCAGCCAAGATATGTCAGGGTGGGAGACCCAGTACTTC; CDR3: CASSQDMSGWETQYF
D: TRBD1; size: few; V: TRBV7-3; J: TRBJ2-2; DNA: TGTGCCAGCAGGGACAGGGCCACCGGGGAGCTGTTTTTT; CDR3: CASRDRATGELFF
D: NA; size: NA; V: TRBV4-1; J: TRBJ2-1; DNA: TGCGCCAGCAGAGGTGCGGAGAATGAGCAGTTCTTC; CDR3: CASRGAENEQFF
D: NA; size: few; V: TRBV12-5; J: TRBJ2-3; DNA: TGTGCTAGTGGTTTGGGGGACCTCGGCACAGATACGCAGTATTTT; CDR3: CASGLGDLGTDTQYF
D: NA; size: few; V: TRBV30; J: TRBJ2-1; DNA: TGTGCCTGGAGTGTATTAGATAGCAATGAGCAGTTCTTC; CDR3: CAWSVLDSNEQFF
D: NA; size: NA; V: TRBV12-3/TRBV12-4; J: TRBJ2-5; DNA: TGTGCCAGCAGTCGTAACTTCGGGGATAGCCAAGAGACCCAGTACTTC; CDR3: CASSRNFGDSQETQYF
D: TRBD1; size: NA; V: TRBV4-1; J: TRBJ2-7; DNA: TGCGCCAGCAGCCGATCTTCGACAGGGGCCTACGAGCAGTACTTC; CDR3: CASSRSSTGAYEQYF
D: TRBD1; size: few; V: TRBV29-1; J: TRBJ2-1; DNA: TGCAGCGTCCCACAGGGGGTCGATGAGCAGTTCTTC; CDR3: CSVPQGVDEQFF
D: NA; size: few; V: TRBV2; J: TRBJ2-3; DNA: TGTGCCAGCAGTGATATAGCCGGACAAGATACGCAGTATTTT; CDR3: CASSDIAGQDTQYF
D: NA; size: many; V: TRBV27; J: TRBJ1-5; DNA: TGTGCCAGCAGCACTCACACGGGGCAGGGCAATCAGCCCCAGCATTTT; CDR3: CASSTHTGQGNQPQHF
D: NA; size: many; V: TRBV2; J: TRBJ2-7; DNA: TGTGCCACAACCAGGGTGCCGGGCTCCTACGAGCAGTACTTC; CDR3: CATTRVPGSYEQYF
D: TRBD1; size: few; V: TRBV7-3; J: TRBJ2-5; DNA: TGTGCCAGCAGCTTAACCGGGACAGCACAAGAGACCCAGTACTTC; CDR3: CASSLTGTAQETQYF